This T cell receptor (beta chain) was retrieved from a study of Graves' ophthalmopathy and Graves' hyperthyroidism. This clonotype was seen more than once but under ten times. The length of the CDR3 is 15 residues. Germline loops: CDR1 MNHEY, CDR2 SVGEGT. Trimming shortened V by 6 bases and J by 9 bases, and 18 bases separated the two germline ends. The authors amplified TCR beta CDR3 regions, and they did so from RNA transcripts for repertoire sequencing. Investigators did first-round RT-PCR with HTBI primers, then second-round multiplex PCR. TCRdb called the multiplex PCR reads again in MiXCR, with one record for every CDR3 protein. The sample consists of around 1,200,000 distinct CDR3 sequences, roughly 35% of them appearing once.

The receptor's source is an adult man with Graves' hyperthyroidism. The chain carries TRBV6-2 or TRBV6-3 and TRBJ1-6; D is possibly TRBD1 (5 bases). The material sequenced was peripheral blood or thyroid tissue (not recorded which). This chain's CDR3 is CASSLDSHGGSPLHF. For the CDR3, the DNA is TGTGCCAGCAGCCTCGACTCACACGGGGGTTCACCCCTCCACTTT.